This T cell receptor beta chain appears in the sequencing data of a study of regulatory and conventional T cells in RAG deficiency. Points from the study as a whole: In Omenn syndrome, Treg and Tconv repertoires overlapped >90%. Other subsets showed roughly 9.9-fold reductions, but Treg unique TCR beta sequences fell 75 to 100-fold in these patients. These Omenn syndrome Treg sorts may hold peripherally activated cells instead.

Concerning this clone itself: Its matching antigen is unknown.

Assay used: immunoSEQ multiplex PCR; TCRdb lists only in-frame clones, some missing. The table lists more than 9,000 clones, roughly 90% of them singletons. The sorted regulatory T cells were CD4+, CD25-high and CD127-low, with genomic DNA sequenced. This sample was also put to use in a study of regulatory T cells. This second study says: The primer mix had 52 TRBV and 13 TRBJ primers.

This sequence originates from a human donor in good health. The sequencing sample was made of Tregs sorted from blood.

CDR3 bases: TGTGCCAGCAGTTTCCGTCCCGGGCTCACCGGGGAGCTGTTTTTT. Its translation: CASSFRPGLTGELFF. J is TRBJ2-2 and V is TRBV6-6; D is unresolved. Germline CDR1 reads MNHNY; CDR2 reads SVGAGI (reference sequence). The CDR3 contains 15 residues. The ends were cut back, 4 bases at V and 4 bases at J, with 13 bases in the middle.